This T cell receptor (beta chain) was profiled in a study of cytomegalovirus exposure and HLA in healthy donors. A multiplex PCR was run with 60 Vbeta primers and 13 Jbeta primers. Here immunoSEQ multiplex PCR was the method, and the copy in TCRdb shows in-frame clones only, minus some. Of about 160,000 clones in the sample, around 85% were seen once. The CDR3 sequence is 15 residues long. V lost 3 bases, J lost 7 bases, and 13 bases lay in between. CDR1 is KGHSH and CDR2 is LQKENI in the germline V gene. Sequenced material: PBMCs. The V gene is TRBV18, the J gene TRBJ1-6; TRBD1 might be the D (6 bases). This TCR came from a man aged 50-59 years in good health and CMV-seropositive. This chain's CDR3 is CASSPGGGGNSPLHF. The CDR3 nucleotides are TGTGCCAGCTCACCGGGTGGGGGGGGCAATTCACCCCTCCACTTT.